In this sample, the clone carrying this T cell receptor beta chain turned up a few times. V lost 4 bases and J lost 8; bases outside the gene matches: 11. This CDR3 is 16 amino acids long. Germline loops: CDR1 KGHDR, CDR2 SFDVKD. The data derive from a study of patients and donors after allogeneic stem cell transplantation. From the RT-PCR reads, TCRdb called clonotypes with MiXCR, one entry per CDR3 protein. This sample carries around 150,000 distinct CDR3 sequences, about 36% of them seen once, and the ten largest clones take 50%. Sample: blood, either unsorted or a sorted T cell fraction (not recorded which). V usage is TRBV24-1 and J usage is TRBJ2-1; the match to TRBD2 covers 9 bases. This sequence originates from a human donor who was either an allogeneic HSCT recipient or a stem cell or donor lymphocyte infusion donor (not recorded which). It is not recorded whose cells these are; they may come from a transplant donor. CDR3 bases: TGTGCCACCAGTGACTCGGGACTAGCAGACCTCGATGAGCAGTTCTTC. Its protein is CATSDSGLADLDEQFF.